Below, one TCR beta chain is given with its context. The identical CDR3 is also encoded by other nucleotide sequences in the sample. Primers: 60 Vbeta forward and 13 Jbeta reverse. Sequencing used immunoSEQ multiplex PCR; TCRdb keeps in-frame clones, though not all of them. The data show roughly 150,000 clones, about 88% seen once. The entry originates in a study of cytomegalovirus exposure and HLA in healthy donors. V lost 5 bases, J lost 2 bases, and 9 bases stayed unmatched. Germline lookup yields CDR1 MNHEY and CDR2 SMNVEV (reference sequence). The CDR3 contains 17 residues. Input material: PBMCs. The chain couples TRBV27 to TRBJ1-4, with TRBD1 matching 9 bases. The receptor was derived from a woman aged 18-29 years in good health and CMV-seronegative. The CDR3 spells CASSGYRDRATNEKLFF. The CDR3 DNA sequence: TGTGCCAGCAGTGGATACCGGGACAGGGCGACTAATGAAAAACTGTTTTTT.